The 32 T cell receptor beta chains presented below share a single source sample, sequenced in a study of shared clonotypes between healthy human individuals. Method: immunoSEQ multiplex PCR; TCRdb's copy keeps in-frame clones and lacks some. Altogether hundreds of thousands of clones are present, more than 75% being singletons, with the ten largest covering 15% to 20%. The source material was memory CD8+ T cells sorted from blood. Stated subset: CD45RO+ cells pooled with CCR7-negative TemRA cells. These receptors all stem from a man younger than 35 in good health.

To note about this clone: Other DNA sequences in the same sample also yield this CDR3. The chain is built from TRBV9 and TRBJ1-2, with 7 bases aligning to TRBD1. V shed 0 bases and J 0 bases; nucleotides not matched to a gene: 2. The CDR3 sequence is 15 residues long. Germline CDR1 and CDR2: SGDLS and YYNGEE. The CDR3 reads CASSVGQGANYGYTF. In DNA form, the CDR3 reads TGTGCCAGCAGCGTAGGGCAGGGGGCTAACTATGGCTACACCTTC.

The chain uses TRBV6-5 and TRBJ1-1; 7 bases align to TRBD1. CDR1 and CDR2 from the germline V gene are MNHEY and SVGAGI. There are 15 residues in the CDR3. V lost 0 bases, J lost 7 bases, and 8 bases stayed unmatched. The DNA of the CDR3 is TGTGCCAGCAGTTACTCAAGGGACAGTTCAGATGAAGCTTTCTTT. Its protein is CASSYSRDSSDEAFF.

This clone appeared once. The V gene is TRBV5-6, the J gene TRBJ2-2; D remains unclear. The V and J ends lost 4 bases and 6 bases respectively, with 19 bases between them. The CDR3 extends over 16 amino acids. The V gene's germline CDR1 is SGHDT and CDR2 YYEEEE. The CDR3 region has the DNA TGTGCCAGCAGCCGTTTGGTCCTTGAATCTTCCGGGGAGCTGTTTTTT. Translation: CASSRLVLESSGELFF.

The gene calls are TRBV6-1 and TRBJ2-7, with TRBD1 matching over 8 bases. CDR3 length: 15 amino acids. CDR1 is MNHNS and CDR2 is SASEGT in the germline V gene. V gave up 1 base and J gave up 4 bases; unmatched junction bases: 6. In nucleotides, the CDR3 is TGTGCCAGCAGTGAAGATGACAGGGGTGTTTACGAGCAGTACTTC. It specifies CASSEDDRGVYEQYF.

This clone was observed many times. Different DNA sequences within this sample yield the same CDR3. This chain joins TRBV13 and TRBJ2-7; TRBD1 aligns across 9 bases. The CDR3 runs to 14 residues. V trimming: 5 bases; J trimming: 2 bases; junction bases outside the gene matches: 4. CDR1 PRHDT and CDR2 FYEKMQ come from the germline V gene (reference sequence). CDR3 DNA: TGTGCCAGCAGCCCTCGACAGGGGGCCTACGAGCAGTACTTC. Translating gives CASSPRQGAYEQYF.

The V and J genes are TRBV15 and TRBJ1-2; D perhaps matches TRBD1 (6 bases). The CDR3 length is 15 residues. The V end lost 1 base, the J end lost 3 bases, and 12 bases lay between the germline ends. Germline V gene lookup returns CDR1 LNHNV and CDR2 YYDKDF (reference sequence). For the CDR3, the DNA is TGTGCCACCAGCAGAGGTAACAGGGTGGACTATGGCTACACCTTC. Translating it yields CATSRGNRVDYGYTF.

The chain links TRBV6-6 to TRBJ2-1; D gene uncertain. Germline CDR1 and CDR2: MNHNY and SVGAGI (reference sequence). This CDR3 is built from 13 residues. Trimming shortened V by 4 bases and J by 6 bases, and 10 bases separated the two germline ends. CDR3 bases: TGTGCCAGCAGTTGGACCAAGACCAATGAGCAGTTCTTC. Translating gives CASSWTKTNEQFF.

The table lists this clone with many counts. The V and J genes are TRBV19 and TRBJ1-3, with D tentatively TRBD1 (5 bases). CDR1 and CDR2 from the germline V gene are LNHDA and SQIVND (reference sequence). V shed 5 bases and J shed 8 bases, with 19 bases lying between them. The CDR3 has 15 residues. The CDR3 region has the DNA TGTGCCAGTAGTGTCATGACCGGGGCCCGGGACACCATATATTTT. It specifies CASSVMTGARDTIYF.

A note on this clone: This CDR3 is also generated by other DNA sequences in the sample. V gene TRBV27 combines with J gene TRBJ1-5; D possibly corresponds to TRBD1 (6 bases). Germline CDR1 is MNHEY and CDR2 is SMNVEV (reference sequence). V was cut by 5 bases and J by 3 bases, with 11 bases left in between. CDR3 length: 14 residues. Here the CDR3 DNA reads TGTGCCAGCAGTACACAGGGAGACAATCAGCCCCAGCATTTT. The encoded protein is CASSTQGDNQPQHF.

This rearrangement joins TRBV2 to TRBJ2-7; no firm D call. CDR3 size: 15 residues. V was clipped by 7 bases and J by 3 bases, with 19 bases between them. CDR1 SNHLY and CDR2 FYNNEI come from the germline V gene. Written as DNA, the CDR3 is TGTGCCAGCAAGAGCACACATCCTCTAATCTACGAGCAGTACTTC. Translating it yields CASKSTHPLIYEQYF.

This chain connects TRBV10-2 to TRBJ1-3, with 8 bases identical to TRBD1. Germline values: CDR1 WSHSY, CDR2 SAAADI. The CDR3 spans 13 residues. V lost 9 bases and J lost 5; bases outside the gene matches: 6. This CDR3 reads CASSSGGRNTIYF. The CDR3 bases are TGCGCCAGTTCATCAGGGGGCAGAAACACCATATATTTT.

Concerning this clone itself: The sample has other DNA sequences that encode this CDR3 too. This chain links TRBV28 with TRBJ2-7; 7 bases align to TRBD2. V was clipped by 3 bases and J by 1 base; unmatched bases: 6. There are 15 residues in the CDR3. The germline gives CDR1 MDHEN, CDR2 SYDVKM. DNA for the CDR3: TGTGCCAGCAGTTTCGTCCCCGGGGGGTCCTACGAGCAGTACTTC. Protein sequence: CASSFVPGGSYEQYF.

The chain employs TRBV4-1 and TRBJ1-3; the D is unclear. The CDR3 has 15 residues. Germline V lookup: CDR1 MGHRA, CDR2 YSYEKL. The germline V and J ends were trimmed by 0 bases and 8 bases, with 14 bases remaining between them. The DNA of the CDR3 is TGCGCCAGCAGCCAAGAACCGGGGATGATAGACACCATATATTTT. It specifies CASSQEPGMIDTIYF.

The chain has TRBV9 and TRBJ1-2; D gene unclear. The germline V gene has CDR1 SGDLS and CDR2 YYNGEE. This CDR3 is built from 13 residues. V lost 5 bases and J 5 bases, leaving 13 bases between the germline ends. The CDR3 sequence is CASSGVTGYGYTF. For the CDR3, the DNA is TGTGCCAGCAGTGGGGTCACGGGTTATGGCTACACCTTC. Full variable domain (outside the CDR3, taken from reference TRBV9 and TRBJ1-2): DSGVTQTPKHLITATGQRVTLRCSPRSGDLSVYWYQQSLDQGLQFLIQYYNGEERAKGNILERFSAQQFPDLHSELNLSSLELGDSALYFCASSGVTGYGYTFGSGTRLTVV.

This chain links TRBV27 with TRBJ2-7; no definite D call. The CDR3 length is 15 residues. V was pared by 5 bases and J by 2 bases, with 16 bases between. CDR1 MNHEY and CDR2 SMNVEV come from the germline V gene (reference sequence). The chain's CDR3 is CASSLVAPEAYEQYF. The CDR3 DNA is TGTGCCAGCAGTCTAGTGGCCCCTGAAGCCTACGAGCAGTACTTC.

The chain has TRBV10-3 and TRBJ2-7; D gene ambiguous. Germline loops: CDR1 ENHRY, CDR2 SYGVKD. CDR3 length equals 14 residues. CDR3 sequence reads: CASIASGISYEQYF. CDR3 DNA: TGTGCATCCATCGCTTCTGGGATATCCTACGAGCAGTACTTC.

This clone turned up a few times. J is TRBJ2-2 and V is TRBV21-1. TRBV21-1 represents a pseudogene. The CDR3 consists of 15 residues. Here the CDR3 DNA reads TGTGCCAGCAGCAAAGTGGTGCAGCTTATCGTGGAGCTGTTTTTT. Protein: CASSKVVQLIVELFF.

The chain recombines TRBV6-5 with TRBJ2-7; D uncertain. V was shortened by 4 bases and J by 3 bases, with 10 bases between the two germline ends. CDR3 size: 13 residues. CDR1 MNHEY and CDR2 SVGAGI come from the germline V gene. CDR3 nucleotides: TGTGCCAGCAGTTCCTTCGATGACTACGAGCAGTACTTC. Translation: CASSSFDDYEQYF.

The table lists this clone with a few counts. The rearrangement links TRBV6-1 to TRBJ1-4; no definite D call. The CDR3 covers 13 residues. Between the trimmed V and J ends, which lost 8 bases and 6 bases, there was a span of 13 bases. Germline loops: CDR1 MNHNS, CDR2 SASEGT. CDR3 residues: CASAPRMDEKLFF. CDR3 DNA: TGTGCCAGCGCGCCCCGGATGGATGAAAAACTGTTTTTT.

The gene calls are TRBV7-8 and TRBJ2-7; D is uncertain. Germline V lookup: CDR1 SGHVS, CDR2 FQNEAQ. V lost 5 bases and J 4 bases, leaving 12 bases between the germline ends. This CDR3 is 13 amino acids long. The CDR3 region is CASSPVGRYEQYF. The CDR3 DNA sequence: TGTGCCAGCAGCCCCGTAGGGCGATACGAGCAGTACTTC.

This chain joins TRBV5-4 and TRBJ1-2, with TRBD1 as a possible D gene (5 bases). V was trimmed by 9 bases and J by 1 base, leaving 13 bases between them. Looked up from germline, CDR1 is SGHNT and CDR2 is YYREEE (reference sequence). There are 13 residues in the CDR3. The CDR3 loop is CATRDLVNYGYTF. In DNA, the CDR3 is TGTGCCACCAGGGACCTCGTTAACTATGGCTACACCTTC. The full variable domain, rest sourced from reference TRBV5-4 and TRBJ1-2, is ETGVTQSPTHLIKTRGQQVTLRCSSQSGHNTVSWYQQALGQGPQFIFQYYREEENGRGNFPPRFSGLQFPNYSSELNVNALELDDSALYLCATRDLVNYGYTFGSGTRLTVV.

This CDR3 reads CASSAGGGSTEAFF. In DNA form, the CDR3 reads TGTGCCAGCAGCGCAGGGGGCGGGAGCACTGAAGCTTTCTTT. J is TRBJ1-1 and V is TRBV5-6; 8 nucleotides match TRBD1. J lost 4 bases, V lost 4 bases, and 6 bases had no gene match. CDR3 size: 14 residues. Germline-derived CDR1 and CDR2 are SGHDT and YYEEEE.

The rearrangement links TRBV4-1 to TRBJ1-1; 7 bases align to TRBD1. The CDR3 runs 14 residues. With V trimmed by 6 bases and J by 3 bases, 7 bases remained unmatched. Germline V gene lookup returns CDR1 MGHRA and CDR2 YSYEKL. CDR3 bases: TGCGCCAGCAGTCTGACAGGGCTGGACACTGAAGCTTTCTTT. This translates into CASSLTGLDTEAFF.

This clone was seen only once. This chain connects TRBV19 to TRBJ2-2; D not certain. The germline gives CDR1 LNHDA, CDR2 SQIVND (reference sequence). The V gene lost 7 bases and the J gene lost 0 bases, with 9 bases spanning the gap. The CDR3 has 14 amino acids. CDR3 nucleotide sequence: TGTGCCAGTACGGTCGAAACGAACACCGGGGAGCTGTTTTTT. Residues: CASTVETNTGELFF.

This clone came up once. The chain is built from TRBV10-1 and TRBJ2-2; TRBD1 matches 9 bases. The CDR3 spans 15 residues. In germline, CDR1 is WNHNN, CDR2 SYGVQD (reference sequence). V shed 5 bases and J 3 bases; nucleotides not matched to a gene: 4. This CDR3 is CASSSGQGDTGELFF. CDR3 DNA sequence: TGCGCCAGCAGTTCGGGACAGGGCGACACCGGGGAGCTGTTTTTT.

The J gene is TRBJ2-1, the V gene TRBV7-9; a possible D gene is TRBD2 (6 bases). The V gene's germline CDR1 is SEHNR and CDR2 FQNEAQ (reference sequence). The CDR3 length is 16 residues. Trimming shortened V by 3 bases and J by 8 bases, and 20 bases separated the two germline ends. DNA for the CDR3: TGTGCCAGCAGCTTGGCCCTTGCGGGAATAGGCGATGAGCAGTTCTTC. Translating gives CASSLALAGIGDEQFF.

The chain combines TRBV27 with TRBJ2-7; 7 nucleotides agree with TRBD2. Germline CDR1 MNHEY, CDR2 SMNVEV (reference sequence). With 4 bases clipped from V and 5 bases from J, the junction kept 14 bases outside the gene matches. This CDR3 has 16 residues. CDR3 sequence reads: CASSYSAGELGDEQYF. The DNA of the CDR3 is TGTGCCAGCAGTTACTCTGCGGGGGAACTCGGCGACGAGCAGTACTTC.

The chain couples TRBV4-1 to TRBJ2-5; 7 positions match TRBD2. Germline V gene data show CDR1 as MGHRA and CDR2 as YSYEKL. V lost 0 bases to trimming and J lost 2 bases; unmatched junction nucleotides: 6. The CDR3 length is 16 residues. The CDR3 sequence: CASSQDPSGSQETQYF. The CDR3 DNA reads TGCGCCAGCAGCCAAGATCCTAGCGGCTCTCAAGAGACCCAGTACTTC.

The chain combines TRBV7-8 with TRBJ1-2; 8 nucleotides align to TRBD1. The germline V gene has CDR1 SGHVS and CDR2 FQNEAQ. The CDR3 consists of 17 residues. J was trimmed by 5 bases and V by 0 bases; bases with no gene match: 11. CDR3 coding DNA: TGTGCCAGCAGCTTAGCGGGGCAGGGGGCGCTTTGGTATGGCTACACCTTC. It codes for CASSLAGQGALWYGYTF.

V usage is TRBV2 and J usage is TRBJ2-5; D may be TRBD1 or TRBD2 (5 bases each). CDR3 length equals 16 residues. Germline CDR1 reads SNHLY; CDR2 reads FYNNEI. Trimming removed 6 bases at V and 0 bases at J, with 17 bases between. CDR3 residues: CASRTGDVGYQETQYF. CDR3 DNA sequence: TGTGCCAGCAGAACTGGGGACGTCGGATACCAAGAGACCCAGTACTTC. The full variable domain, its missing parts supplied by reference TRBV2 and TRBJ2-5, is EPEVTQTPSHQVTQMGQEVILRCVPISNHLYFYWYRQILGQKVEFLVSFYNNEISEKSEIFDDQFSVERPDGSNFTLKIRSTKLEDSAMYFCASRTGDVGYQETQYFGPGTRLLVL.

The chain couples TRBV4-3 to TRBJ2-5; no clear D gene. CDR1 is LGHNA and CDR2 is YSLEER in the germline V gene. Trimming took off 0 bases at V and 5 bases at J, with 10 bases between the two ends. The CDR3 covers 14 residues. The DNA for the CDR3 is TGCGCCAGCAGCCAAGATATAGGGTTTGAGACCCAGTACTTC. Translated: CASSQDIGFETQYF.

This chain joins TRBV14 and TRBJ1-2; TRBD1 aligns across 7 bases. Per germline, CDR1 SGHDN and CDR2 FVKESK. The CDR3 loop spans 13 amino acids. Trimming took 4 bases from V and 4 from J; bases not matched to a gene: 3. The CDR3 DNA is TGTGCCAGCAGCCTAGGGGGCGGCTATGGCTACACCTTC. Translation: CASSLGGGYGYTF.